Sequencing of this T cell receptor beta chain was carried out in a study of CD8 T cells in ankylosing spondylitis (dated 2017 in TCRdb). About the full investigation: The study profiled T cell receptor beta repertoires in healthy donors and ankylosing spondylitis patients to find disease-linked TCR variants. In total, the full study cohort was made up of roughly 110 healthy donors and 25 to 30 ankylosing spondylitis patients. Samples of peripheral blood were taken, and for ankylosing spondylitis patients, synovial fluid was collected as well.

This clonotype was detected only a few times. The antigen this receptor binds is unknown. Nothing much larger sits one base from this clone, and base qualities are not available. The reads were generated on an Illumina HiSeq 2500. TCR beta libraries were prepared by quantitative 5'-RACE with molecular barcodes. Turning to the authors' computational methods: A new computational method, built on a probabilistic model of VDJ rearrangement, was used to identify disease-linked TCR variants. TCRdb trimmed public reads at Q25 via fastp, called clones via MiXCR and kept in-frame beta chains. Identical CDR3 protein sequences are pooled into one entry, listed with their most common genes and DNA. In this record, the V and J calls reflect TCRdb's handling and not the investigators' own analysis. This sample comprises fewer than 250,000 distinct CDR3 sequences, roughly a tenth of them detected only once. The ten largest account for about 2.8% of the sample.

From the germline V gene, CDR1 is LGHNA and CDR2 is YNFKEQ. At the junction V is shortened by 0 bases and J by 2 bases, with 14 bases in between. Taken from cysteine to phenylalanine, the CDR3 has 17 residues. Only the CDR3 DNA is retained, 51 bases long and in frame from the first base. General study outcomes and caveats: Some TCR beta motif variants had previously been reported in synovial fluid and blood of reactive arthritis patients, which suggested common disease-initiation mechanisms. The disease-linked clones were reported as significantly enriched in matched synovial fluid samples from ankylosing spondylitis patients. A CD8+ phenotype was shown by the disease-linked clones, which were found at relatively low frequencies in peripheral blood. A TCR beta motif of several highly homologous amino acid variants appeared characteristic of blood from ankylosing spondylitis patients.

The chain uses TRBV4-2 and TRBJ2-1; the D gene could be TRBD1 or TRBD2, each one agreeing over 6 bases. Sequencing was performed on blood, either unsorted or a sorted T cell fraction (not recorded which). The clonotype comes from a male donor with ankylosing spondylitis or in good health (not recorded which). In nucleotides, the sequence is TGTGCCAGCAGCCAAGATCAAAGGGGGAGGACCTACAATGAGCAGTTCTTC. This translates into CASSQDQRGRTYNEQFF.